This T cell receptor (beta chain) stems from a study of blood T cells in healthy people across ages. Study-level findings and limits: Long-lived donors carried more naive CD4+ cells and greater diversity than aged donors. The donors' CMV status was not determined, possibly confounding changes in expanded clonotypes.

The CDR3 extends over 13 amino acids. V was pared by 6 bases and J by 8 bases, with 8 bases of the junction left unmatched. A sample-barcoded 5' primer and a J-beta primer mix were used in a second PCR of about 7 to 12 cycles. TCRdb reanalysed the 5' RACE reads using MiXCR and keeps one entry per CDR3 protein. The sample has around 1,800,000 distinct CDR3 sequences, 39% seen once; the top ten hold under 30%. This clonotype has only one observation. Antigen: not known. The receptor was derived from a human donor in good health. The sequenced sample consisted of blood. This chain connects TRBV12-3 or TRBV12-4 to TRBJ1-2, with 8 nucleotides matching TRBD1. The CDR3 nucleotides read TGTGCCAGCAGGAAGACAGGGGCCTCGGGCTACACCTTC. As protein: CASRKTGASGYTF.